The entry that follows covers one TCR beta chain sequence. This sample is part of a study of OX40 agonist ivuxolimab in advanced cancers. The CDR3 length is 16 residues. J was trimmed by 4 bases and V by 0 bases; bases with no gene match: 11. Germline CDR1 is GTSNPN and CDR2 is SVGIG (reference sequence). Some clones are missing from TCRdb's copy, which holds only in-frame ones; the method was immunoSEQ multiplex PCR. This table holds tens of thousands of clones, 85% to 90% found once. The material sequenced was CD4+ or CD8+ T cells sorted from blood, taken in a trial of the OX40 agonist ivuxolimab. The chain employs TRBV30 and TRBJ2-5; 7 nucleotides line up with TRBD2. The sequence derives from an adult with an advanced solid tumor such as melanoma, head and neck, liver or kidney cancer. CDR3 nucleotide sequence: TGTGCCTGGAGTGTTGGTTTCGGGGGGAGGGGAGAGACCCAGTACTTC. It encodes CAWSVGFGGRGETQYF.